This T cell receptor beta chain was obtained from a study of blood T cell repertoires in COVID-19. Study details: Some COVID-19 samples were acute and others convalescent; all came from the United States, Italy and Spain. Nucleic acid was either cDNA or gDNA, and it came from T cells, B-cell-depleted T cells, or PBMCs.

In the authors' workflow: Reference gene primers were amplified, and this amplification served to estimate nucleated cell counts. The table came from immunoSEQ multiplex PCR; TCRdb's copy has only in-frame clones and leaves some out. V and J calls and clone size are as listed in that table; D and trimming were resolved from the DNA. Of 35,000 to 50,000 clones in the sample, 90% were seen once. Sample: peripheral blood. The receptor comes from a man between 50 and 59 years old with active COVID-19.

The CDR3 region is CASTTVTGGVNSPLHF. The CDR3 DNA reads as TGTGCCAGCACCACGGTGACAGGGGGCGTTAATTCACCCCTCCACTTT. The V call is TRBV7-9, the J call TRBJ1-6; TRBD1 aligns across 10 bases. The CDR3 sequence is 16 residues long. CDR1 and CDR2 from the germline V gene are SEHNR and FQNEAQ (reference sequence). The V segment lost 7 bases and the J segment 6 bases; nucleotides outside the gene matches: 9.